The rows below give T cell receptor beta chains drawn from one sample of a study of spatial heterogeneity in lung cancer. Each CDR3 protein gets one entry after TCRdb re-called the 5' RACE reads with MiXCR. The sample includes around 40,000 distinct CDR3 sequences, approximately 5.5% of them seen just once. Sequencing used PBMCs, obtained at surgery. The receptor source for this set is a male donor with early-stage non-small cell lung cancer. Both conserved end residues are part of each CDR3. Fields, in order: V gene, J gene, CDR3 protein.

>TRBV6-1|TRBJ1-6
CASSEVSSESSPLHF
>TRBV5-1|TRBJ2-1
CASSLVPAGGYNEQFF
>TRBV27|TRBJ2-5
CASSSPYQETQYF
>TRBV7-6|TRBJ2-7
CASSSYPNYEQYF
>TRBV20-1|TRBJ2-3
CSARAVGGTDTQYF
>TRBV4-1|TRBJ2-3
CASSQGTSEDTQYF
>TRBV29-1|TRBJ2-1
CSVVRVTTEQFF
>TRBV20-1|TRBJ2-1
CSAKRGAFYNEQFF
>TRBV20-1|TRBJ2-4
CSARDFGGPMDIQYF
>TRBV28|TRBJ2-1
CATTLTAGGYNEQFF
>TRBV5-4|TRBJ2-7
CASSLDQGCTYEQYF
>TRBV6-8|TRBJ2-5
CASSYPDRLGETQYF
>TRBV2|TRBJ2-3
CASSDGGLTDTQYF
>TRBV28|TRBJ1-5
CASSLGAGAYSNQPQHF
>TRBV7-2|TRBJ2-3
CASSVQGTSGTDTQYF
>TRBV7-3|TRBJ1-5
CASSRSFDQPQHF
>TRBV20-1|TRBJ2-4
CSAEVASAKAKNIQYF
>TRBV6-1|TRBJ2-7
CASSLRGPYEQYF
>TRBV3-1|TRBJ2-1
CASKMGTTYNEQFF
>TRBV24-1|TRBJ1-4
CATSDLLNRWSRATNEKLFF
>TRBV6-1|TRBJ1-5
CASRGSRDRGNRQEPQHF
>TRBV12-3/TRBV12-4|TRBJ1-5
CASSPQGKSNQPQHF
>TRBV12-3/TRBV12-4|TRBJ1-2
CASSLSSDRGKGYTF
>TRBV19|TRBJ2-5
CASKLRGPQETQYF
>TRBV29-1|TRBJ2-3
CSVDGIDTQYF
>TRBV19|TRBJ2-6
CASSNTGANVLTF
>TRBV4-1|TRBJ2-1
CASSPRDRVGNEQFF
>TRBV30|TRBJ2-2
CAWSKLSDTGELFF
>TRBV19|TRBJ1-2
CASSSKIPTF
>TRBV7-9|TRBJ1-2
CASSSGTLNYGYTF
>TRBV10-2|TRBJ2-7
CASRDLSGPRDEQYF